The next 2 T cell receptor beta chains were all read from a single sample in a study of CD8 T cells in ankylosing spondylitis. TCRdb itself ran the 5' RACE reads through MiXCR, one entry per CDR3 protein. In the table there are 200,000 to 300,000 distinct CDR3 sequences, over 8.5% of which are singletons. The sample was blood, either unsorted or a sorted T cell fraction (not recorded which). Source of these receptors: a male donor with ankylosing spondylitis or in good health (not recorded which).

This clonotype was seen many times. V is TRBV10-3 and J is TRBJ2-2; D gene ambiguous. Trimming left V 7 bases short and J 3 bases short, with 3 bases between. The CDR3 consists of 11 residues. Germline V gene lookup returns CDR1 ENHRY and CDR2 SYGVKD. The CDR3 reads CAITDTGELFF. The CDR3 coding sequence is TGTGCCATCACCGACACCGGGGAGCTGTTTTTT.

As for this clonotype: This may arise from a read error, as a much more abundant clone is one base away. The chain has TRBV5-1 and TRBJ2-7; TRBD1 aligns across 7 bases. This CDR3 is built from 14 residues. CDR1 and CDR2 (germline): SGHRS, YFSETQ. CDR3 sequence (DNA): TGCACCAGCAGCTCGGGGACAGCCTCTATGGAGCAGTACTTC. Encoded protein: CTSSSGTASMEQYF.